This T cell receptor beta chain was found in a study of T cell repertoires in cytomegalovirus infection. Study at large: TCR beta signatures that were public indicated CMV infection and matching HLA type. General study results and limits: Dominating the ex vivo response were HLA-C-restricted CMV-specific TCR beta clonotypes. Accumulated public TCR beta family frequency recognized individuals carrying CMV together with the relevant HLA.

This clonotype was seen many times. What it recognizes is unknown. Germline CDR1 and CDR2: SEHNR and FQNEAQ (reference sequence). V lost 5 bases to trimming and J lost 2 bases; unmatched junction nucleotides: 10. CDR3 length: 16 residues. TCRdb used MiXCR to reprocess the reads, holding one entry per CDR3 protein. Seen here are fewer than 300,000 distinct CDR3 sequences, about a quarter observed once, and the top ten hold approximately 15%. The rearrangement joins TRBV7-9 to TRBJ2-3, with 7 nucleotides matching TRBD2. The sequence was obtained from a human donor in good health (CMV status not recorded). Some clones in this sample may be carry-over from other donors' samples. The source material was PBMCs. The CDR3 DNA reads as TGTGCCAGCAGCCCCCGACTAGCTGAACTCACAGATACGCAGTATTTT. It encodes CASSPRLAELTDTQYF.